This T cell receptor beta chain comes out of a study of cytomegalovirus exposure and HLA in healthy donors (TCRdb year 2017). Regarding the study in general: In an earlier analysis of several hundred of the donors, about 260 Gb of sequence data and 117 million unique TCR beta sequences from about 179 million T cells were reported. On average, roughly 200,000 unique TCR beta nucleotide sequences were sequenced per donor among fewer than 500 genotyped donors of the cohort, with roughly 18% of those sequences being non-productive. Alongside the repertoire data, information on donor age, sex, ethnicity and CMV serostatus was compiled. The study aimed to test whether cataloging public T cell receptors could reveal signatures of past pathogen exposure. An early release covering about 600 HLA-typed donors comprised 300 to 350 gigabases of sequencing data and around 80 million unique TCR sequences. To decide whether each TCR beta V gene segment behaved as functional or pseudogenic, an earlier analysis of approximately 590 of the donors relied on high-throughput TCR beta sequencing. Of the 350 to 450 genotyped donors, over 65% fell in the genetic ancestry cluster associated with self-reported Caucasian donors. In addition to the first cohort of roughly 670 subjects, a separate validation cohort of about 120 different subjects was used. The number of typed donors differed by locus: about 620-640 for A, B, C, DRB1 and DQB1; some 500 for DQA1; roughly 600 for DPA1; and some 430 for DPB1. Rather than using new phenotypic data, the later analysis identified candidate immune exposures from TCR beta sequences and from how often those sequences occurred across donors. Every discovery cohort repertoire had been produced on one sequencing platform. To study patterns of TCR occurrence, a later analysis re-analyzed previously published TCR beta repertoires from 550 to 800 donors and added high-resolution HLA genotyping. Genome-wide SNP genotypes for about 65% of the 666 donors were used in a later genetic analysis, which treated that subset as a discovery cohort. Class I and class II HLA loci were covered by the typing at four-digit resolution. The study profiled the T cell repertoires of some 610 subjects by immunosequencing and related them to cytomegalovirus serostatus. Because of strong linkage in the cohort, a few DR-DQ haplotypes were treated as single units for association and clustering. To predict cytomegalovirus infection status, the study combined high-throughput TCR immunosequencing, statistical association of individual TCRs with disease status, and machine learning.

This clone was observed a handful of times. Which antigen it targets is not known. No per-base quality is available; no much larger clone lies one base away. The germline V gene provides CDR1 SNHLY and CDR2 FYNNEI. The CDR3 has 13 amino acids, counting the end cysteine and phenylalanine. Of the read, only the CDR3 DNA is kept; its 39 bases are in frame from base 1. V trim: 11 bases; J trim: 3 bases; unmatched bases: 5. Preparation of the library involved the immunoSEQ multiplex PCR assay. The multiplex PCR relied on a mix of 60 forward primers for TCR Vbeta segments and 13 reverse primers for TCR Jbeta segments. The CDR3 region of rearranged TCR beta genes was amplified from genomic DNA with a multiplex PCR assay. The amplified TCR beta libraries were sequenced on the Illumina HiSeq System as 87-base-pair reads. Per the source publication's procedure: A later analysis tallied around 80 million unique TCR beta chains across the 660 or so repertoires, and roughly 11 million of those chains were shared by two or more donors. Raw reads were error-corrected and collapsed into unique sequences with a nearest-neighbor algorithm that merged closely related sequences to remove PCR and sequencing errors. CDR3 sequences were aligned to IMGT reference sequences to assign V, D and J gene segments. For a sequence to be retained, at least a six-nucleotide match to both a V gene segment and a J gene segment was required. Rearrangements were classified as productive when the CDR3 lacked stop codons and remained in frame with V and J, and all other rearrangements were classified as non-productive. Following IMGT convention, CDR3 was defined as the stretch from the second conserved V-encoded cysteine up to the conserved J-encoded phenylalanine. Sequences without an unambiguous match to a single V gene segment were excluded from the earlier analysis of about 600 of the donors. An earlier analysis of some 610 of the donors called V segments functional above 56.7% productive rearrangements and segregating when the between-donor standard deviation exceeded 5%. A statistical classification framework was developed to diagnose cytomegalovirus status using the catalog of TCR beta chain sequences. In a later analysis, TCR nucleotide sequences were compared against IMGT/GENE-DB human TR gene sequences so that V and J genes could be assigned. The TCRdist pipeline was used in a later analysis to assign CDR3 sequences and most-parsimonious VDJ recombination scenarios. A later analysis defined each TCR beta chain by its CDR3 amino acid sequence plus V-gene family, and excluded reads lacking a unique V-gene family. A later analysis removed roughly 590 highly shared, low-generation-probability nucleotide sequences to deal with suspected cross-contamination and a sequencing artifact. A later analysis calculated a clonal expansion index for each public chain from normalized within-repertoire ranks of inferred template counts. A later analysis computed generation probabilities with a VDJ recombination model fitted to out-of-frame rearrangements, and checked the results against IGoR. A later analysis scored TCR-TCR, TCR-HLA and TCR-CMV co-occurrence with hypergeometric tests, applying a repertoire-size bias correction to TCR pairs. To estimate false discovery rates, a later analysis permuted the HLA or CMV assignments 20 times. A later analysis grouped co-occurring TCRs with DBSCAN, adding TCRdist sequence similarity when clustering within HLA-allele-positive subsets. For co-occurrence clustering, repertoires with fewer than 30,000 or more than 120,000 public chains were excluded, along with a handful of repertoires with anomalous nucleotide sharing. TCRdb provides this immuneACCESS table in a form limited to in-frame rearrangements. Some clones are lacking; in checked studies, under half of them reflect an unresolved V gene, and why the rest are absent is not known. V and J calls and clone size come straight from that table; D and trimming were deduced from the DNA. This sample holds over 150,000 clones; 60% to 85% were observed only once. The ten largest clones add up to more than 1.5% of the sample.

The cohort was made up of approximately 670 healthy bone marrow donors. Cohort members were all nominally healthy when sampled, although unrecorded immune exposures were likely present. The donor was CMV seropositive and was included in the group of approximately 300 seropositive cohort members. Every donor gave a peripheral blood sample, and the peripheral blood mononuclear cells from that sample were used for TCR beta sequencing. Genomic DNA extraction from the blood cell samples was performed with the Qiagen DNeasy Blood Extraction Kit. What the authors observed across the whole study: Because the 87-base-pair reads could not distinguish some IMGT-functional V segments, including TRBV6-2 and TRBV6-3, those segments were excluded. In a later analysis, HLA-associated TCR beta chains showed more clonal expansion and lower generation probabilities than non-associated chains that were equally common. Because counts were too low, seventeen rarely observed V segments, including chromosome 9 orphons, were excluded from the earlier analysis of 587 of the donors. The classifier was reported to diagnose cytomegalovirus status with high specificity and sensitivity in both the original and validation cohorts. Specific HLA alleles were associated with 15,000 to 20,000 TCR beta sequences at a false discovery rate of 0.05 in a later analysis. The only immune exposure information available for the cohort was CMV serostatus. A further reported finding was that TCR beta sequences accurately predicted the HLA-A and HLA-B alleles for most subjects in the first cohort. A later analysis found that most CMV-associated TCR beta chains appeared HLA-restricted, with HLA associations seemingly driven largely by CMV exposure. Correlated functional status among segregating V segments might be attributable to linkage disequilibrium, but an unknown experimental factor could not be ruled out. Because some donors lacked HLA typing at each locus, the association tests relied only on the typed subset. The study gave a list of 150 to 200 TCR beta chains associated with cytomegalovirus. A later genetic analysis reported fewer N-insertions in productive TCRs among donors in an Asian-associated ancestry cluster than the approximately 700-donor mean. Roughly uniform sequencing depth across donors was assumed in presence/absence analyses, although this assumption may not hold. The authors suggested that the approach could potentially be extended to other disease states and immunological phenotypes. A group of highly shared sequence variants was considered likely to be a technical artifact of the sequencing pipeline. In an earlier analysis of about 600 of the donors, most TCR beta V segments appeared in productive rearrangements about 90% or about 30% of the time, broadly matching IMGT annotations. This cohort had only TCR beta chains sequenced, and the lack of alpha or paired-chain data limited which features could be detected. A few of the identified cytomegalovirus-associated TCR beta chains were confirmed in vitro to be specific for cytomegalovirus antigens. A later analysis reported that several top co-occurrence clusters appeared linked to parvovirus B19, influenza, CMV and Epstein-Barr virus. Assigning TCR associations to individual alleles was difficult when HLA alleles, especially DR and DQ, strongly co-occurred. Most TCR sequences were observed very rarely across donors, whereas some public TCRs were present in many individuals. A later analysis found that TCR association rates varied across HLA loci, with DRB1 alleles showing the most associated TCRs and HLA-C alleles the fewest. In a later genetic analysis, a missense DCLRE1C variant was associated with V-gene and J-gene trimming of TCR beta chains, and the association was replicated in an independent cohort.

This receptor was obtained from a girl aged 10 to 17 in good health and CMV-seropositive. The rearranged segments are TRBV2 and TRBJ1-5, and 9 bases in between align with TRBD1. The sequenced material came from PBMCs. DNA sequence: TGTGCCGGGGGGACAGGGCTCAATCAGCCCCAGCATTTT. This translates into CAGGTGLNQPQHF.